This T cell receptor beta chain was recorded in a study of blood T cell repertoires in COVID-19. On the study more broadly: The United States, Italy and Spain supplied acute and convalescent COVID-19 samples.

V lost 4 bases to trimming and J lost 0 bases, with 14 bases between them. The germline CDR1 and CDR2 sequences are WNHNN and SYGVQD (reference sequence). This CDR3 region has 16 residues. In the authors' workflow: Amplifying reference gene primers gave estimates of nucleated cell counts. The assay was immunoSEQ multiplex PCR, and TCRdb's table has in-frame clones only and misses some. V, J and clone size are taken as reported in that table, and D and trimming were inferred from the DNA itself. The table records over 150,000 clones, around four fifths of them present only once. The sample taken for sequencing was peripheral blood. The receptor comes from an elderly woman with acute or convalescent COVID-19. The chain employs TRBV10-1 and TRBJ2-3; no clear D. The CDR3 DNA sequence: TGCGCCAGCAGTGGTGGGTTAGCAGATAGCACAGATACGCAGTATTTT. It yields the protein CASSGGLADSTDTQYF.